This T cell receptor beta chain emerged from a study of T-cell reconstitution after alpha-beta-depleted transplantation in children. Germline loops: CDR1 SGHRS, CDR2 YFSETQ. This CDR3 is 16 amino acids long. The J segment lost 5 bases and the V segment lost 0 bases, leaving 9 bases of the junction unmatched. This clonotype was seen ten or more times. Its antigen is still unknown. Study results and caveats: Newly produced T cells mostly provided counts and TCRbeta diversity after one year, as hyperexpanded clones declined.

Preparation of the TCRbeta library was carried out with unique molecular identifiers. TCRdb re-derived calls from the PCR reads in MiXCR, one entry per CDR3 protein. The repertoire holds 77,000 or so distinct CDR3 sequences, with approximately 18% as singletons. The sequenced sample was PBMCs, mostly from graft donor cells, obtained 360 days after TCRalphabeta/CD19-depleted stem cell transplant. This sequence was found in a male patient aged 2-10 years who had a stem cell transplant for acute lymphoblastic leukemia, so the T cells may come from the graft donor. This chain uses TRBV5-1 with TRBJ2-5; the match to TRBD2 covers 8 bases. The CDR3 sequence is CASSLDGTRIRETQYF. The CDR3 DNA follows: TGCGCCAGCAGCTTGGACGGGACTAGGATCCGGGAGACCCAGTACTTC.